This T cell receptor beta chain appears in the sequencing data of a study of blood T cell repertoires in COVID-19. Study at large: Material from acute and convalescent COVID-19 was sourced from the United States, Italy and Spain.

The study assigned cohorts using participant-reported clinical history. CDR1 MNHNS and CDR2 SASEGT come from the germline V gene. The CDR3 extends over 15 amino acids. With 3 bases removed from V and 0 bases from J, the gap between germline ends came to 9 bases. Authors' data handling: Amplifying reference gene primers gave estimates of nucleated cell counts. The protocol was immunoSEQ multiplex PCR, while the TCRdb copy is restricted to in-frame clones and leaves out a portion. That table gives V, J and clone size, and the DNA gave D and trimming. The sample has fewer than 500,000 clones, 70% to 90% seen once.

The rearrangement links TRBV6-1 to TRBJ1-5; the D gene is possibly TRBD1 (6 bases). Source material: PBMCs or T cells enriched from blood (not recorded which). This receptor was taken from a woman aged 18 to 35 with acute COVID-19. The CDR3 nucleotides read TGTGCCAGCAGTGATACCAGGGGTAGCAATCAGCCCCAGCATTTT. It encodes CASSDTRGSNQPQHF.